Presented here are 32 T cell receptor beta chains from one specimen sequenced in a study of regulatory T cells in long-lasting Graves disease (dated by TCRdb to 2020 to 2022). The label giving this sample's time point can be read as: newly diagnosed GD, antithyroid drugs for less than 3 months. For both TCR sequencing and RNA sequencing, RNA was extracted from PBMCs using TRIzol. The library was made by multiplex PCR. Sequenced using an Illumina HiSeq 4000. CDR3 regions were amplified by Arm-PCR with iRepertoire HTBI primers to construct TCR beta libraries. Using fastp trimming at Q25 and MiXCR clonotype assembly, TCRdb reanalyzed the public sequencing data and kept in-frame beta chains. Identical CDR3 proteins give one entry, which carries the most common genes and DNA. The sample has under 400,000 distinct CDR3 sequences on record, 16% of them singletons. 30% of the sample belongs to the ten largest clones.

These data are also associated with another study on T cells in Graves' hyperthyroidism and ophthalmopathy.

This specimen consisted of peripheral blood mononuclear cells (PBMCs), obtained at new diagnosis, from a patient treated with antithyroid drugs. These receptors were collected from a man between 35 and 55 years old with Graves disease. Donor details come from another sample of the same person, matched by shared clones.

This clonotype appeared many times. The chain has TRBV2 and TRBJ1-5; D unclear. The germline V gene has CDR1 SNHLY and CDR2 FYNNEI. The germline V and J ends were trimmed by 7 bases and 0 bases, with 10 bases remaining between them. CDR3 length: 14 residues. The CDR3 spells CASTFSGSNQPQHF. CDR3 in DNA: TGTGCCAGCACCTTCTCTGGTAGCAATCAGCCCCAGCATTTT.

In its sample, this clonotype was seen many times. The chain links TRBV5-4 to TRBJ2-5; no reliable D call. CDR3 length equals 14 residues. Per the germline V gene, CDR1 is SGHNT and CDR2 is YYREEE (reference sequence). The germline V and J ends were trimmed by 5 bases and 5 bases, with 16 bases remaining between them. CDR3 region: CASSPDSGVETQYF. The CDR3 DNA reads as TGTGCCAGCAGTCCCGACTCCGGTGTTGAGACCCAGTACTTC. Using reference TRBV5-4 and TRBJ2-5 for the parts outside the CDR3, the full variable domain is ETGVTQSPTHLIKTRGQQVTLRCSSQSGHNTVSWYQQALGQGPQFIFQYYREEENGRGNFPPRFSGLQFPNYSSELNVNALELDDSALYLCASSPDSGVETQYFGPGTRLLVL.

This clonotype has a handful of counts. The chain recombines TRBV19 with TRBJ1-1, with D tentatively TRBD1 (5 bases). Germline V gene sequence: CDR1 LNHDA, CDR2 SQIVND (reference sequence). This CDR3 is 13 amino acids long. V was clipped by 6 bases and J by 2 bases, with 10 bases between them. The CDR3 DNA reads as TGTGCCAGTAGCGGGACGGCAAACACTGAAGCTTTCTTT. As protein: CASSGTANTEAFF.

The chain combines TRBV3-1 with TRBJ2-7, with TRBD2 identical over 10 bases. Trimming took 6 bases from V and 4 from J; bases not matched to a gene: 6. The CDR3 contains 14 residues. Germline assignment: CDR1 LGHDT and CDR2 YNNKEL (reference sequence). CDR3 bases: TGTGCCAGCAGGAAGCGGGAGGGTGCTTACGAGCAGTACTTC. It codes for CASRKREGAYEQYF.

The genes are TRBV20-1 and TRBJ2-7; 10 bases match TRBD2. This CDR3 spans 18 amino acids. The germline CDR1 and CDR2 sequences are DFQATT and SNEGSKA (reference sequence). With 1 base clipped from V and 3 bases from J, the junction kept 15 bases outside the gene matches. The CDR3 loop is CSARVSGRAPKWVYEQYF. CDR3 nucleotides: TGCAGTGCTAGAGTCAGCGGGAGGGCGCCTAAGTGGGTCTACGAGCAGTACTTC.

Note on this clonotype: This may be a read error: a much more frequent sequence differs by one nucleotide. The chain employs TRBV6-2 or TRBV6-3 and TRBJ2-7, with unresolved D. Trimming took 0 bases from V and 3 from J, leaving 9 bases between them. Germline-derived CDR1 and CDR2 are MNHEY and SVGEGT. CDR3 length: 14 residues. This CDR3 reads CASSYSAASYEQYF. In DNA, the CDR3 is TGTGCCAGCAGTTACTCTGCGGCTAGCTACGAGCAGTACTTC.

The rearrangement uses TRBV11-3 and TRBJ2-2, with 12 bases matching TRBD2. CDR1 is SGHNT, CDR2 YENEEA, per germline. J was trimmed by 7 bases and V by 5 bases; bases with no gene match: 5. The CDR3 has 15 amino acids. In DNA form, the CDR3 reads TGTGCCAGCAGCCCTAGCGGGGGGGCCGACGGGGAGCTGTTTTTT. Translating gives CASSPSGGADGELFF. Combining the CDR3 with reference TRBV11-3 and TRBJ2-2 gives the whole variable domain EAGVVQSPRYKIIEKKQPVAFWCNPISGHNTLYWYLQNLGQGPELLIRYENEEAVDDSQLPKDRFSAERLKGVDSTLKIQPAELGDSAVYLCASSPSGGADGELFFGEGSRLTVL.

With respect to this clonotype: A read error may explain this, as a much larger clone is one base away. V is TRBV29-1 and J is TRBJ2-1; tentative D call: TRBD2 (5 bases). This CDR3 is 14 amino acids long. Trimming shortened V by 6 bases and J by 13 bases, and 25 bases separated the two germline ends. The germline V gene has CDR1 SQVTM and CDR2 ANQGSEA. CDR3 coding DNA: TGCAGCGTAGGTCGGCGGGCCAGTCAAGAGACCCAGTTCTTC. Protein: CSVGRRASQETQFF.

This clonotype was detected ten times or more. This chain uses TRBV5-1 with TRBJ2-3, with 8 bases identical to TRBD1. CDR1 and CDR2 (germline): SGHRS, YFSETQ. This CDR3 is 15 amino acids long. The V and J ends lost 3 bases and 3 bases, in that order; junction bases with no gene match: 6. DNA for the CDR3: TGCGCCAGCAGCTCGACAGGGGTGAATACAGATACGCAGTATTTT. It yields the protein CASSSTGVNTDTQYF.

This clonotype was counted ten times or more. This sequence joins TRBV7-9 and TRBJ1-5; 8 positions agree with TRBD1. CDR3 length: 16 residues. With 5 bases clipped from V and 4 bases from J, the junction kept 10 bases outside the gene matches. Germline V gives CDR1 SEHNR, CDR2 FQNEAQ (reference sequence). The CDR3 sequence is CASSPTLGTGNQPQHF. CDR3 in DNA: TGTGCCAGCAGCCCAACGCTCGGGACAGGAAATCAGCCCCAGCATTTT.

There are many counts of this clonotype. The rearrangement uses TRBV30 and TRBJ2-7, with D perhaps matching TRBD1 (5 bases). The germline V and J ends were trimmed by 2 bases and 6 bases, with 11 bases remaining between them. The CDR3 runs 12 residues. CDR1 and CDR2 (germline): GTSNPN, SVGIG (reference sequence). CDR3: CAWSPKGSEQYF. For the CDR3, the DNA is TGTGCCTGGAGTCCGAAGGGGTCCGAGCAGTACTTC.

This clonotype was observed many times. The chain joins TRBV27 to TRBJ1-1; D perhaps matches TRBD1 (6 bases). V dropped 6 bases and J dropped 4 bases, with 15 bases sitting between them. CDR1 is MNHEY, CDR2 SMNVEV, per germline (reference sequence). CDR3 length: 14 amino acids. The CDR3 is CASRMGGGGTEAFF. The CDR3 region has the DNA TGTGCCAGCAGAATGGGGGGCGGCGGCACTGAAGCTTTCTTT.

This clonotype was observed many times. The chain employs TRBV27 and TRBJ2-6; unclear D gene. Germline V gene data show CDR1 as MNHEY and CDR2 as SMNVEV (reference sequence). V gave up 2 bases and J gave up 1 base, with 12 bases separating them. The CDR3 consists of 17 residues. CDR3 protein: CASSLRSPGSGANVLTF. CDR3 in DNA: TGTGCCAGCAGTTTAAGAAGCCCCGGTTCTGGGGCCAACGTCCTGACTTTC. Full variable domain (remainder filled in from reference TRBV27 and TRBJ2-6): EAQVTQNPRYLITVTGKKLTVTCSQNMNHEYMSWYRQDPGLGLRQIYYSMNVEVTDKGDVPEGYKVSRKEKRNFPLILESPSPNQTSLYFCASSLRSPGSGANVLTFGAGSRLTVL.

The chain combines TRBV5-1 with TRBJ1-5; D perhaps matches TRBD1 (6 bases). The CDR3 sequence is 15 residues long. V dropped 0 bases and J dropped 5 bases, with 12 bases sitting between them. Looked up from germline, CDR1 is SGHRS and CDR2 is YFSETQ. CDR3 DNA sequence: TGCGCCAGCAGCTTGGGGGACACAACCCATCAGCCCCAGCATTTT. Its protein product is CASSLGDTTHQPQHF.

This clonotype was detected many times. The rearrangement joins TRBV5-1 to TRBJ1-2, with D possibly matching TRBD1 (5 bases). From germline, CDR1 is SGHRS and CDR2 YFSETQ. This CDR3 comprises 14 residues. V was clipped by 0 bases and J by 4 bases, with 10 bases between them. The CDR3 protein is CASSLEGRSYGYTF. The DNA for the CDR3 is TGCGCCAGCAGCTTGGAGGGACGGTCCTATGGCTACACCTTC.

This clonotype was recorded a few times. The V call is TRBV30, the J call TRBJ2-1; D gene uncertain. Deletions cut 1 base from V and 7 bases from J, with 11 bases between. The length of the CDR3 is 13 residues. Germline V CDR1 and CDR2: GTSNPN, SVGIG (reference sequence). CDR3 nucleotides: TGTGCCTGGAGTGCGGTGGGCCGAAATGAGCAGTTCTTC. Its translation is CAWSAVGRNEQFF.

This clonotype was observed many times. The chain uses TRBV28 and TRBJ2-7; D is uncertain. The V and J ends lost 2 bases and 5 bases respectively, with 16 bases between them. The CDR3 runs 15 residues. Looked up from germline, CDR1 is MDHEN and CDR2 is SYDVKM. The CDR3 sequence is CASSLVPLSGDEQYF. The CDR3 nucleotides are TGTGCCAGCAGTTTAGTTCCTCTTTCGGGCGACGAGCAGTACTTC.

This clonotype occurred many times. The gene calls are TRBV2 and TRBJ2-5; no reliable D call. The CDR3 consists of 14 residues. Trimming pared 11 bases from V and 1 base from J, leaving 17 bases between. Germline CDR1 is SNHLY and CDR2 is FYNNEI. CDR3 amino acids: CASTARPGQETQYF. The CDR3 DNA sequence: TGTGCCTCCACCGCCCGCCCGGGCCAAGAGACCCAGTACTTC.

This clonotype was found many times. The chain couples TRBV18 to TRBJ2-5; tentative D call: TRBD1 (5 bases). The CDR3 is 14 residues long. In germline, CDR1 is KGHSH, CDR2 LQKENI. Trimming stripped 3 bases from V and 4 bases from J, with 12 bases between. DNA of the CDR3: TGTGCCAGCTCACCCAGGCAGGGCCCAGAGACCCAGTACTTC. This encodes CASSPRQGPETQYF.

This clonotype occurred many times. The rearrangement uses TRBV12-3 or TRBV12-4 and TRBJ1-5; no reliable D call. Trimming removed 2 bases from V and 5 bases from J, with 4 bases in between. The CDR3 runs to 12 residues. The CDR3 DNA is TGTGCCAGCAGTTTAACCCATCAGCCCCAGCATTTT. Protein sequence: CASSLTHQPQHF.

This clonotype was picked up many times. The genes are TRBV5-1 and TRBJ1-2; D is unclear. Between the trimmed V and J ends, which lost 5 bases and 6 bases, there was a span of 20 bases. Germline V gene lookup returns CDR1 SGHRS and CDR2 YFSETQ. The CDR3 is 15 amino acids. CDR3 nucleotide sequence: TGCGCCAGCAGGCAGTTCCGGTCACCCGCTCATGGCTACACCTTC. It is translated as CASRQFRSPAHGYTF.

The sample holds a few counts of this clonotype. DNA of the CDR3: TGTGCCAGCAGCCCAATGGGGGGGGGCGAAGATTCACCCCTCCACTTT. This codes for CASSPMGGGEDSPLHF. The chain has TRBV12-3 or TRBV12-4 and TRBJ1-6; D is possibly TRBD1 (6 bases). Trimming pared 6 bases from V and 8 bases from J, leaving 20 bases between. This CDR3 has 16 residues.

The J gene is TRBJ1-5, the V gene TRBV29-1, with D perhaps TRBD1 (6 bases). Deletions cut 6 bases from V and 5 bases from J, with 11 bases between. The CDR3 is made up of 12 amino acids. Germline V gives CDR1 SQVTM, CDR2 ANQGSEA. The CDR3 nucleotides read TGCAGCGTGAAACAGGGTGATCAGCCCCAGCATTTT. The encoded protein is CSVKQGDQPQHF.

This clonotype occurred many times. This rearrangement joins TRBV18 to TRBJ1-5; no reliable D call. Trimming took 2 bases from V and 5 from J, leaving 7 bases between them. The CDR3 sequence is 13 residues long. Per germline, CDR1 KGHSH and CDR2 LQKENI. This chain's CDR3 is CASSPGRDQPQHF. The CDR3 region has the DNA TGTGCCAGCTCACCAGGGAGGGATCAGCCCCAGCATTTT. Filled out from reference TRBV18 and TRBJ1-5, the complete variable domain reads NAGVMQNPRHLVRRRGQEARLRCSPMKGHSHVYWYRQLPEEGLKFMVYLQKENIIDESGMPKERFSAEFPKEGPSILRIQQVVRGDSAAYFCASSPGRDQPQHFGDGTRLSIL.

This clonotype was picked up many times. The CDR3 reads CASTLGGGGEAFF. CDR3 sequence (DNA): TGTGCCAGCACCTTGGGAGGGGGCGGAGAAGCTTTCTTT. The genes are TRBV12-3 or TRBV12-4 and TRBJ1-1; 7 bases match TRBD1. This CDR3 is built from 13 residues. V was pared by 7 bases and J by 8 bases, with 10 bases of the junction left unmatched.

This clonotype came up many times. V usage is TRBV18 and J usage is TRBJ1-5; D uncertain. Germline V gene data show CDR1 as KGHSH and CDR2 as LQKENI. This CDR3 contains 13 residues. V lost 2 bases and J 7 bases, leaving 9 bases between the germline ends. The CDR3, as DNA: TGTGCCAGCTCACCAGAGTATCGACAGCCCCAGCATTTT. The encoded protein is CASSPEYRQPQHF.

This clonotype was counted between two and nine times. The chain recombines TRBV27 with TRBJ1-1, with D possibly TRBD1 on 6 matching bases. Trimming shortened V by 5 bases and J by 3 bases, and 16 bases separated the two germline ends. Germline loops: CDR1 MNHEY, CDR2 SMNVEV (reference sequence). The CDR3 has 15 amino acids. In DNA, the CDR3 is TGTGCCAGCAGTACACGGACAGCTGAGGACACTGAAGCTTTCTTT. This sequence encodes CASSTRTAEDTEAFF.

The chain employs TRBV6-1 and TRBJ1-1; TRBD1 matches 7 bases. Germline V gene data show CDR1 as MNHNS and CDR2 as SASEGT. CDR3 length equals 15 residues. Trimming took 6 bases from V and 6 from J; bases not matched to a gene: 13. CDR3 loop: CASRTTRQGWAEAFF. CDR3 coding DNA: TGTGCCAGCAGGACCACTCGACAGGGTTGGGCTGAAGCTTTCTTT.

The chain has TRBV12-3 or TRBV12-4 and TRBJ2-1; D may correspond to TRBD1 or TRBD2 (5 bases each). The CDR3 totals 15 residues. V was clipped by 5 bases and J by 8 bases, with 19 bases between them. This CDR3 reads CASSRLRGILDEQFF. For the CDR3, the DNA is TGTGCCAGCAGTAGGCTCCGGGGCATATTGGATGAGCAGTTCTTC.

This clonotype was seen ten or more times. This chain links TRBV6-1 with TRBJ2-5, with D possibly TRBD2 on 5 matching bases. The CDR3 is 14 residues long. Trimming took 6 bases from V and 5 from J, leaving 16 bases between them. The germline V gene encodes CDR1 MNHNS and CDR2 SASEGT. The CDR3, as DNA: TGTGCCAGCAGAGCACCCCATCCGGGGGAGACCCAGTACTTC. Protein product: CASRAPHPGETQYF.

This clonotype was seen once. The rearrangement uses TRBV28 and TRBJ1-1; no clear D gene. This CDR3 has 15 amino acids. CDR1 and CDR2 (germline): MDHEN, SYDVKM. With 4 bases removed from V and 1 base from J, the gap between germline ends came to 13 bases. The CDR3 here is CASSSPGGGNTEAFF. The CDR3, as DNA: TGTGCCAGCAGTTCCCCCGGCGGTGGGAACACTGAAGCTTTCTTT.

Many counts were recorded for this clonotype. The chain carries TRBV12-3 or TRBV12-4 and TRBJ1-2, with D possibly TRBD1 on 6 matching bases. The CDR3 is 12 residues long. The V gene lost 2 bases and the J gene lost 6 bases, with 7 bases spanning the gap. CDR3 DNA: TGTGCCAGCAGTTTATCAGGGGATGGCTACACCTTC. Its protein product is CASSLSGDGYTF.